Listed below are T cell receptor beta chains from one sample, sequenced in a study of T cells in Graves' hyperthyroidism and ophthalmopathy. TCRdb recomputed calls from the multiplex PCR reads with MiXCR, one row per CDR3 protein. The sample yields roughly 420,000 distinct CDR3 sequences, approximately 13% seen once. Sequencing was carried out using blood. Source of these receptors: a woman aged 18-30 years with Graves' hyperthyroidism. The conserved cysteine and the conserved F or W are not part of the CDR3 here.

>TRBJ1-1|TRBV13
ASSWNLGMNTEAF
>TRBJ1-1|TRBV29-1
SGQRQENTEAF
>TRBJ2-5|TRBV20-1
SASAGPQQTQY
>TRBJ2-1|TRBV11-1
ASTGGINEQF
>TRBJ1-2|TRBV12-3/TRBV12-4
ASRGPSRETNYGYT
>TRBJ1-1|TRBV11-2
ASSLDNFPRSDTEAF
>TRBJ2-7|TRBV18
ARAPPKAYEQY
>TRBJ2-3|TRBV28
ASSLVTGNTDTQY
>TRBJ1-3|TRBV7-9
ASSQPPGNTIY
>TRBJ2-5|TRBV3-1
ASSPPSGLDLFSLQETQY
>TRBJ2-5|TRBV30
ALAGVFQETQY
>TRBJ1-1|TRBV11-1
ASSFRVNRGQSEAF
>TRBJ1-6|TRBV10-3
AISEVQGSGSPLH
>TRBJ2-1|TRBV6-6
ASSYSIGGRAYNEQF
>TRBJ2-5|TRBV3-1
ASSQAQGRETQY
>TRBJ2-3|TRBV20-1
SASQGDSTDTQY
>TRBJ2-6|TRBV19
ASREQISGANVLT
>TRBJ1-2|TRBV28
ASSPGLGYGYT
>TRBJ1-1|TRBV5-1
ASSLMDPEAF
>TRBJ2-7|TRBV4-3
ASSQDLAGPLYEQY
>TRBJ2-1|TRBV27
ASSLGTSGRKIDYYNEQF
>TRBJ2-3|TRBV4-1
ASSQDRRGDTQY
>TRBJ2-7|TRBV20-1
SAEGQGEGEQY
>TRBJ1-2|TRBV27
ASSSGPPLYGYT
>TRBJ1-2|TRBV6-1
ASKGARVNYGYT
>TRBJ2-3|TRBV4-3
ASSQGPDNTDTQY
>TRBJ1-1|TRBV28
ASSLEYRTEAF
>TRBJ2-2|TRBV2
ASSVGGSRTGELF
>TRBJ2-2|TRBV11-2
ASSTGGGGTGELF
>TRBJ2-7|TRBV24-1
ATSDWDYSEQY
>TRBJ2-4|TRBV7-9
ASSLRGYIQY
>TRBJ1-1|TRBV12-3/TRBV12-4
ASSLKGRDEAF
>TRBJ2-2|TRBV6-1
ASSEAVLSSGFGELF
>TRBJ1-1|TRBV20-1
SARRGTENTEAF
>TRBJ1-5|TRBV24-1
ATSGQGAQPQH
>TRBJ2-7|TRBV20-1
SANPQGWEQY
>TRBJ2-2|TRBV28
ASSLTRGMAGGRTGELF
>TRBJ2-1|TRBV11-2
ASSFRTDSRYNEQF
>TRBJ2-2|TRBV7-9
ASSPTGPGELF
>TRBJ2-1|TRBV7-6
ASSLEGLAGGSNEQF
>TRBJ2-7|TRBV5-6
ASTAAEPTKQY
>TRBJ1-2|TRBV9
ASSVGGNYGYT
>TRBJ2-5|TRBV5-1
ASSYPRSGSRETQY
>TRBJ2-1|TRBV6-1
ASSDRTSGRGEQF
>TRBJ2-7|TRBV2
ASSDPSSGGDYEQY
>TRBJ2-7|TRBV25-1
ASSRPGTYEQY
>TRBJ1-1|TRBV20-1
SASDPRGAEAF
>TRBJ2-2|TRBV6-4
ASSDSTTGELF
>TRBJ2-1|TRBV5-1
ASSLTRNEQF
>TRBJ2-3|TRBV27
ASLHRAGVKDTQY
>TRBJ2-2|TRBV9
ASSVGTDLTGELF
>TRBJ2-5|TRBV28
ASSYSGGAETQY
>TRBJ1-2|TRBV6-6
ASSYSLPGAQYQGYT
>TRBJ2-6|TRBV5-1
ASSPGDSGANVLT